Listed below are T cell receptor beta chains from one sample, sequenced in a study of blood T cell repertoires in COVID-19. The protocol was immunoSEQ multiplex PCR, while the TCRdb copy is restricted to in-frame clones and leaves out a portion. In the table there are a few hundred thousand clones, approximately 85% of which are singletons. What was sequenced was peripheral blood. Receptor source: a man aged 40-50 years with acute or convalescent COVID-19. CDR3s include the opening cysteine and the closing phenylalanine or tryptophan. Each record gives: J gene, V gene, clone size, D gene, CDR3 protein, CDR3 DNA. A D gene is named only where the DNA matches it firmly. Where a row states a size, it is once, few, many or the class of an expanded clone; other rows omit it.

TRBJ2-4 | TRBV5-4 | - | TRBD2 | CASSLSGDGNIQYF | TGTGCCAGCAGCTTGAGCGGGGATGGAAACATTCAGTACTTC
TRBJ1-1 | TRBV11-2 | - | - | CASSLVGRGGTEAFF | TGTGCCAGCAGCTTAGTGGGCAGGGGCGGCACTGAAGCTTTCTTT
TRBJ1-5 | TRBV2 | - | - | CATTQGTQPQHF | TGTGCCACCACCCAGGGTACCCAGCCCCAGCATTTT
TRBJ1-2 | TRBV6-5 | - | - | CASSYTSHSDGYTF | TGTGCCAGCAGTTACACGTCCCATTCAGATGGCTACACCTTC
TRBJ1-1 | TRBV30 | - | - | CAWSPTRGIEAFF | TGTGCCTGGAGTCCTACGCGAGGGATTGAAGCTTTCTTT
TRBJ1-1 | TRBV4-1 | - | - | CASSHRGFAEAFF | TGCGCCAGCAGCCACAGGGGTTTTGCTGAAGCTTTCTTT
TRBJ2-1 | TRBV14 | - | TRBD2 | CASSTSGGASNEQFF | TGTGCCAGCAGCACGAGCGGGGGGGCCTCCAATGAGCAGTTCTTC
TRBJ2-3 | TRBV5-1 | - | TRBD2 | CASSSLAGGPDTQYF | TGCGCCAGCAGCTCACTAGCGGGGGGACCAGATACGCAGTATTTT
TRBJ1-1 | TRBV19 | - | - | CASRLTENTEAFF | TGTGCCAGTAGGTTGACAGAGAACACTGAAGCTTTCTTT
TRBJ2-7 | TRBV20-1 | - | TRBD1 | CSASNHRGHYEQYF | TGCAGTGCTAGTAATCACAGGGGGCATTACGAGCAGTACTTC
TRBJ2-5 | TRBV7-2 | few | - | CASSLVQGETQYF | TGTGCCAGCAGCTTAGTACAGGGAGAGACCCAGTACTTC
TRBJ1-3 | TRBV9 | - | TRBD1 | CASSVDTGAGGNTIYF | TGTGCCAGCAGCGTTGATACAGGGGCAGGCGGAAACACCATATATTTT
TRBJ2-5 | TRBV5-1 | - | - | CASSRGASKEQETQYF | TGCGCCAGCAGCCGGGGGGCGTCCAAAGAGCAAGAGACCCAGTACTTC
TRBJ1-4 | TRBV4-1 | - | - | CASSQTPGGGSEKLFF | TGCGCCAGCAGCCAAACCCCTGGGGGCGGTAGTGAAAAACTGTTTTTT
TRBJ1-5 | TRBV28 | - | TRBD1 | CASTIGGQDGQPQHF | TGTGCCAGCACCATAGGGGGACAGGACGGGCAGCCCCAGCATTTT
TRBJ2-2 | TRBV9 | - | - | CASSVEGQDTGELFF | TGTGCCAGCAGCGTGGAGGGCCAAGACACCGGGGAGCTGTTTTTT
TRBJ2-7 | TRBV7-2 | - | - | CASSLDKRSYEQYF | TGTGCCAGCAGCTTAGACAAACGCTCCTACGAGCAGTACTTC
TRBJ2-5 | TRBV7-9 | - | TRBD2 | CASSLPSGQETQYF | TGTGCCAGCAGCCTACCTAGCGGGCAAGAGACCCAGTACTTC
TRBJ2-7 | TRBV18 | - | - | CASSLDRISYEQYF | TGTGCCAGCTCACTAGACAGGATCTCCTACGAGCAGTACTTC
TRBJ1-1 | TRBV5-1 | - | - | CASYPDRTGGNTEAFF | TGCGCCAGCTATCCCGATCGAACAGGCGGCAACACTGAAGCTTTCTTT
TRBJ1-1 | TRBV30 | - | TRBD1 | CARGQGVSEAFF | TGTGCCCGGGGACAGGGGGTTTCTGAAGCTTTCTTT
TRBJ2-2 | TRBV5-1 | - | TRBD2 | CASSTGLAGVKTGELFF | TGCGCCAGCAGCACGGGACTAGCGGGGGTTAAGACCGGGGAGCTGTTTTTT
TRBJ1-1 | TRBV9 | few | TRBD1 | CASSVGQGSEAFF | TGTGCCAGCAGCGTAGGACAGGGCTCTGAAGCTTTCTTT
TRBJ2-1 | TRBV30 | - | - | CAWSVTGKGEQFF | TGTGCCTGGAGTGTAACGGGGAAGGGTGAGCAGTTCTTC
TRBJ2-7 | TRBV5-4 | - | TRBD2 | CASSLPLAGTYEQYF | TGTGCCAGCAGCTTGCCGCTAGCGGGCACCTACGAGCAGTACTTC
TRBJ1-5 | TRBV18 | - | TRBD1 | CASSPRTGMGQPQHF | TGTGCCAGCTCACCACGGACAGGGATGGGTCAGCCCCAGCATTTT
TRBJ1-2 | TRBV7-3 | - | TRBD1 | CASSQGQGGYGYTF | TGTGCCAGCAGCCAGGGACAGGGGGGCTATGGCTACACCTTC
TRBJ2-3 | TRBV7-3 | - | - | CASSLRMGGTDTQYF | TGTGCCAGCAGCTTAAGGATGGGGGGAACAGATACGCAGTATTTT
TRBJ1-2 | TRBV6-5 | - | TRBD1 | CASSYSSTGGYGYTF | TGTGCCAGCAGTTACTCGTCGACAGGGGGCTATGGCTACACCTTC
TRBJ1-2 | TRBV7-2 | - | - | CASSLQGYGYTF | TGTGCCAGCAGCTTACAGGGCTATGGCTACACCTTC
TRBJ1-6 | TRBV6-5 | - | TRBD1 | CASSYSQGFSPLHF | TGTGCCAGCAGTTACTCACAGGGGTTTTCACCCCTCCACTTT
TRBJ1-1 | TRBV2 | - | TRBD1 | CASRDRVFTVTTEAFF | TGTGCCAGCAGAGACAGGGTTTTTACAGTGACTACTGAAGCTTTCTTT
TRBJ2-5 | TRBV27 | - | TRBD1 | CASGKTGPLQKTQYF | TGTGCCAGCGGCAAGACAGGGCCCCTTCAAAAGACCCAGTACTTC
TRBJ1-1 | TRBV4-1 | - | - | CASSQGGGGNTEAFF | TGCGCCAGCAGCCAAGGGGGAGGGGGGAACACTGAAGCTTTCTTT
TRBJ1-2 | TRBV9 | - | TRBD1 | CASSVAQGPVGYTF | TGTGCCAGCAGCGTAGCACAGGGGCCCGTTGGCTACACCTTC
TRBJ1-5 | TRBV28 | - | TRBD1 | CASSGQGSQPQHF | TGTGCCAGCAGTGGACAGGGTAGTCAGCCCCAGCATTTT
TRBJ2-5 | TRBV7-2 | - | TRBD2 | CASSQVYKAGGPVGETQYF | TGTGCCAGCAGCCAAGTATACAAGGCGGGGGGGCCTGTGGGAGAGACCCAGTACTTC
TRBJ1-1 | TRBV24-1 | - | TRBD1 | CATGDRRSTTNIEAFF | TGTGCCACCGGGGACAGGAGAAGCACAACGAACATTGAAGCTTTCTTT
TRBJ1-6 | TRBV21-1 | - | - | CASSPLQGGTRDSPLHF | TGTGCCAGCAGCCCGCTACAGGGGGGGACTCGGGATTCACCCCTCCACTTT
TRBJ1-1 | TRBV20-1 | once | TRBD1 | CSGDSETEAFF | TGCAGTGGGGACAGCGAGACTGAAGCTTTCTTT
TRBJ2-1 | TRBV6-6 | - | TRBD2 | CASIRGGGYNEQFF | TGTGCCAGCATCCGGGGGGGCGGATACAATGAGCAGTTCTTC
TRBJ1-6 | TRBV30 | few | TRBD1 | CAWTPQGRSSYNSPLHF | TGTGCCTGGACCCCACAGGGGAGAAGCTCCTATAATTCACCCCTCCACTTT
TRBJ1-1 | TRBV6-5 | - | - | CASSYSRGTEAFF | TGTGCCAGCAGTTACTCAAGGGGGACTGAAGCTTTCTTT
TRBJ2-7 | TRBV12-1 | once | - | CASSFVYRDYEQYF | TGTGCCAGCAGCTTTGTGTACAGAGACTACGAGCAGTACTTC
TRBJ1-2 | TRBV12-3/TRBV12-4 | once | - | CASSQNRVGYTF | TGTGCCAGCAGCCAAAACAGGGTCGGCTACACCTTC
TRBJ1-2 | TRBV29-1 | - | - | CSVEDPAGFGYTF | TGCAGCGTTGAAGATCCGGCAGGGTTTGGCTACACCTTC
TRBJ2-1 | TRBV10-3 | - | - | CAISEKKSSYNEQFF | TGTGCCATCAGTGAGAAGAAGAGCTCCTACAATGAGCAGTTCTTC
TRBJ1-2 | TRBV29-1 | - | TRBD1 | CSVSPGTGGNYGYTF | TGCAGCGTTTCACCCGGGACAGGGGGCAACTATGGCTACACCTTC
TRBJ2-7 | TRBV7-2 | - | TRBD1 | CASSWTGTGSSYEQYF | TGTGCCAGCAGCTGGACCGGGACAGGGAGCTCCTACGAGCAGTACTTC
TRBJ1-6 | TRBV28 | many | - | CASSSFGGMSGARNSPLHF | TGTGCCAGCAGTTCTTTTGGGGGGATGAGCGGGGCCCGGAATTCACCCCTCCACTTT
TRBJ2-7 | TRBV5-1 | - | - | CASSSTGTYEQYF | TGCGCCAGCAGCTCCACAGGAACCTACGAGCAGTACTTC
TRBJ1-2 | TRBV12-3/TRBV12-4 | - | - | CASSSQGIGYTF | TGTGCCAGCAGTTCTCAGGGGATAGGCTACACCTTC
TRBJ1-3 | TRBV11-2 | - | - | CASSASQGSGNTIYF | TGTGCCAGCAGCGCTTCACAGGGTTCTGGAAACACCATATATTTT
TRBJ2-5 | TRBV10-3 | - | TRBD2 | CAISGSGGGRETQYF | TGTGCCATCAGCGGTAGCGGGGGAGGGCGAGAGACCCAGTACTTC